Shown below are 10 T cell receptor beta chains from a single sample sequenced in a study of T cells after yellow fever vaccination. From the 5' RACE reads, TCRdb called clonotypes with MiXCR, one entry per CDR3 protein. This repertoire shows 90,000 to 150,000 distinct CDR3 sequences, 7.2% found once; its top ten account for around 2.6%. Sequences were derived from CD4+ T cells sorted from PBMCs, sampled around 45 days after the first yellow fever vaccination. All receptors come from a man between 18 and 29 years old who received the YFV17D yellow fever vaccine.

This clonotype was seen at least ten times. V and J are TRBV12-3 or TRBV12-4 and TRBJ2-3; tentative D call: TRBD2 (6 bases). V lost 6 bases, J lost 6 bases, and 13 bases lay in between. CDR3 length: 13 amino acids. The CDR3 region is CASSRGASDTQYF. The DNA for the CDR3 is TGTGCCAGCAGCCGCGGGGCCTCCGATACGCAGTATTTT.

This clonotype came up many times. The CDR3 DNA reads as TGTGCCAGTAGTATCCCTTGGACTAGCGGGGGCACAGATACGCAGTATTTT. It specifies CASSIPWTSGGTDTQYF. The chain carries TRBV19 and TRBJ2-3, with TRBD2 identical over 12 bases. J was trimmed by 1 base and V by 3 bases; bases with no gene match: 5. Germline CDR1 is LNHDA and CDR2 is SQIVND (reference sequence). The length of the CDR3 is 17 residues.

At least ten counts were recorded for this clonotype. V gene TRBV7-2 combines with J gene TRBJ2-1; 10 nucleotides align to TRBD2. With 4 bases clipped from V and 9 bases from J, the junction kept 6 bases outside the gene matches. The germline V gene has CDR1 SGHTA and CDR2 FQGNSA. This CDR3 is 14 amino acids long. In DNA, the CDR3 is TGTGCCAGCAGCTCTACAAGCGGGGGGGTTGAGCAGTTCTTC. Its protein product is CASSSTSGGVEQFF.

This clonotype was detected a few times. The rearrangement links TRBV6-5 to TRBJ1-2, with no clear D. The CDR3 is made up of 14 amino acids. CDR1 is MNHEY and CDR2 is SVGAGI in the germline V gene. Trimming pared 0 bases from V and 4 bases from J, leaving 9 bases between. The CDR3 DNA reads TGTGCCAGCAGTTACTCGACGCAAAGCTATGGCTACACCTTC. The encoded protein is CASSYSTQSYGYTF.

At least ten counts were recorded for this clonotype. CDR3 in DNA: TGTGCCAGCGGAGAACAGGGGGCTGGGGCCAACGTCCTGACTTTC. Amino acid sequence: CASGEQGAGANVLTF. The chain links TRBV6-1 to TRBJ2-6; 8 bases map to TRBD1. The CDR3 consists of 15 residues. Losses at the gene ends were 8 bases for V and 2 bases for J; bases not matched to a gene: 5. CDR1 is MNHNS and CDR2 is SASEGT in the germline V gene.

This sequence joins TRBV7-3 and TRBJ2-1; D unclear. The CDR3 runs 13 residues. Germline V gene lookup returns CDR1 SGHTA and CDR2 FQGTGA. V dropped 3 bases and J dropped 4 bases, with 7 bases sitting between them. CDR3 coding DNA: TGTGCCAGCAGCTTGGAGAGTTACAATGAGCAGTTCTTC. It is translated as CASSLESYNEQFF.

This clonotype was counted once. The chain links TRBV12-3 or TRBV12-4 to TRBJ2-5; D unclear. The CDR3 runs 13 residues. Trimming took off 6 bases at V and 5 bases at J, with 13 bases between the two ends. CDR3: CASSSTWPETQYF. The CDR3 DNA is TGTGCCAGCAGCTCCACATGGCCGGAGACCCAGTACTTC.

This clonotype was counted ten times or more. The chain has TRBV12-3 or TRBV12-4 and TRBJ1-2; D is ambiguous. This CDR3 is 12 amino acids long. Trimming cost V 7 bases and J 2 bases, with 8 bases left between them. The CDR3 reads CASTSNNYGYTF. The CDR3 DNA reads TGTGCCAGCACCTCTAACAACTATGGCTACACCTTC.

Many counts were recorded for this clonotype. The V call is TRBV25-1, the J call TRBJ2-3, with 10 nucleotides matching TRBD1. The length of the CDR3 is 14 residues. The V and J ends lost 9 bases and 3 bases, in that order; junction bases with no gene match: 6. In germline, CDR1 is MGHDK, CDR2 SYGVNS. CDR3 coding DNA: TGTGCCAGTGGGGACAGGGGCCCTACAGATACGCAGTATTTT. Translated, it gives CASGDRGPTDTQYF.

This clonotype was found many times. CDR3 protein: CATKSGQETQYF. CDR3 sequence (DNA): TGTGCCACCAAGTCAGGCCAAGAGACCCAGTACTTC. The chain carries TRBV15 and TRBJ2-5; no clear D. Trimming cost V 7 bases and J 1 base, with 7 bases left between them. Germline V gives CDR1 LNHNV, CDR2 YYDKDF (reference sequence). The CDR3 covers 12 residues.